This TCR beta chain was documented in a study of T cell responses to AZD1222 COVID-19 vaccine. General study findings and limits: The repertoires were collected only after the peak T cell response. The donors showed a predominance of white British ancestry and of females, with possible underestimation of clonal diversity.

CDR1 and CDR2 (germline): SGHAT, FQNNGV. This CDR3 has 13 amino acids. The V end was cut by 3 bases, the J end by 6 bases, with 9 bases between. As for this clone: Its antigen is still unknown.

Here immunoSEQ multiplex PCR was the method, and the copy in TCRdb shows in-frame clones only, minus some. The sample records some 130,000 clones, roughly 82% being singletons. The receptor was isolated from an adult in good health. Sample: peripheral blood, taken on day 0 of AZD1222 vaccination. The chain couples TRBV11-2 to TRBJ1-5; unclear D gene. CDR3 DNA: TGTGCCAGCAGCTTGGCCGGGGTTCAGCCCCAGCATTTT. It specifies CASSLAGVQPQHF. The complete variable domain, with remaining parts taken from reference TRBV11-2 and TRBJ1-5, reads EAGVAQSPRYKIIEKRQSVAFWCNPISGHATLYWYQQILGQGPKLLIQFQNNGVVDDSQLPKDRFSAERLKGVDSTLKIQPAKLEDSAVYLCASSLAGVQPQHFGDGTRLSIL.